Listed here are 5 T cell receptor beta chains from one sample, sequenced in a study of T cell responses to AZD1222 COVID-19 vaccine. Assay: immunoSEQ multiplex PCR; the TCRdb copy retains only in-frame clones and omits some. Among roughly 150,000 clones listed, 90% to 95% were seen once. The sequenced sample was peripheral blood, obtained on day 0 of AZD1222 vaccination. Receptors were obtained from an adult in good health.

V is TRBV6-1 and J is TRBJ2-2, with 8 nucleotides matching TRBD2. J lost 2 bases, V lost 2 bases, and 4 bases had no gene match. Germline CDR1 reads MNHNS; CDR2 reads SASEGT. The CDR3 is made up of 16 amino acids. CDR3 loop: CASSEIAGRNTGELFF. The CDR3 DNA follows: TGTGCCAGCAGTGAAATAGCGGGGCGTAACACCGGGGAGCTGTTTTTT.

A single count supports this clone. The CDR3 protein is CASSIVRSNQPQHF. In nucleotides, the CDR3 is TGTGCCAGTAGTATAGTAAGAAGCAATCAGCCCCAGCATTTT. V gene TRBV19 combines with J gene TRBJ1-5; D gene unclear. Trimming left V 1 base short and J 1 base short, with 5 bases between. Germline V gene sequence: CDR1 LNHDA, CDR2 SQIVND (reference sequence). The CDR3 totals 14 residues.

The chain uses TRBV6-2 or TRBV6-3 and TRBJ2-1; 7 nucleotides line up with TRBD2. Germline V lookup: CDR1 MNHEY, CDR2 SVGEGT. J lost 2 bases, V lost 6 bases, and 7 bases had no gene match. This CDR3 has 15 amino acids. The CDR3 DNA reads TGTGCCAGCAGCCCGAGCGGGGAAACCTACAATGAGCAGTTCTTC. Amino acids: CASSPSGETYNEQFF.

This rearrangement joins TRBV27 to TRBJ2-2; no clear D. V lost 1 base, J lost 6 bases, and 6 bases lay in between. The V gene's germline CDR1 is MNHEY and CDR2 SMNVEV (reference sequence). The CDR3 is 13 amino acids. The CDR3 DNA reads TGTGCCAGCAGTTTATTTGAGGCCGGGGAGCTGTTTTTT. Encoded protein: CASSLFEAGELFF.

This chain uses TRBV16 with TRBJ2-1; D possibly corresponds to TRBD2 (6 bases). The CDR3 consists of 13 residues. The V gene lost 4 bases and the J gene lost 5 bases, with 9 bases spanning the gap. Germline CDR1 KGHSY, CDR2 FQNENV. Here the CDR3 DNA reads TGTGCCAGCAGCCCGGGACTTAACAATGAGCAGTTCTTC. Translation gives CASSPGLNNEQFF. Together with reference TRBV16 and TRBJ2-1, the CDR3 gives the full variable domain: GEEVAQTPKHLVRGEGQKAKLYCAPIKGHSYVFWYQQVLKNEFKFLISFQNENVFDETGMPKERFSAKCLPNSPCSLEIQATKLEDSAVYFCASSPGLNNEQFFGPGTRLTVL.